Listed here are 27 T cell receptor beta chains from one sample, sequenced in a study of T cells in Graves' hyperthyroidism and ophthalmopathy. TCR beta CDR3 sequences were amplified from RNA transcripts. Initially, a first-round RT-PCR of the TCR CDR3 employed the HTBI primer set. Using its own MiXCR run on the multiplex PCR reads, TCRdb lists one record per CDR3 protein. The table lists 550,000 to 800,000 distinct CDR3 sequences, roughly 17% of them singletons. Sequenced input: blood. Receptors were obtained from a man in his fifties or sixties with Graves' hyperthyroidism.

Many counts were recorded for this clonotype. The rearrangement links TRBV2 to TRBJ2-7; the D gene could be TRBD1 or TRBD2 (5 bases each). Germline-derived CDR1 and CDR2 are SNHLY and FYNNEI. With 4 bases removed from V and 0 bases from J, the gap between germline ends came to 13 bases. This CDR3 has 15 amino acids. The chain's CDR3 is CASSAGRGSSYEQYF. The DNA of the CDR3 is TGTGCCAGCAGTGCGGGAAGGGGTAGCTCCTACGAGCAGTACTTC.

This clonotype was seen many times. CDR3 amino acids: CASSPPLTGREAFF. The CDR3 coding sequence is TGTGCCAGCTCACCACCGTTGACAGGGAGGGAAGCTTTCTTT. The V gene is TRBV18, the J gene TRBJ1-1, with TRBD1 identical over 7 bases. The CDR3 contains 14 residues. Trimming took 0 bases from V and 8 from J; bases not matched to a gene: 6. Germline values: CDR1 KGHSH, CDR2 LQKENI.

The chain combines TRBV6-5 with TRBJ2-5; D unresolved. The CDR3 runs to 12 residues. CDR1 and CDR2 from the germline V gene are MNHEY and SVGAGI. With 1 base removed from V and 5 bases from J, the gap between germline ends came to 5 bases. This chain's CDR3 is CASSYFSETQYF. CDR3 nucleotide sequence: TGTGCCAGCAGTTACTTCAGCGAGACCCAGTACTTC.

This clonotype appeared a few times. The gene calls are TRBV24-1 and TRBJ1-1; D perhaps matches TRBD1 (6 bases). The CDR3 consists of 12 residues. Looked up from germline, CDR1 is KGHDR and CDR2 is SFDVKD. The V end lost 7 bases, the J end lost 11 bases, and 16 bases lay between the germline ends. The CDR3 loop is CATSGRGGRAFF. CDR3 in DNA: TGTGCCACCAGCGGTAGGGGGGGTCGTGCTTTCTTT.

A note on this clonotype: An end of the junction does not agree with germline; a read error may underlie this. This chain uses TRBV12-3 or TRBV12-4 with TRBJ2-1; 8 bases map to TRBD1. CDR3 length equals 15 residues. This CDR3 reads CAGSHRGQGVNEQFF. DNA for the CDR3: TGTGCCGGCAGCCACCGCGGACAGGGAGTAAATGAGCAGTTCTTC.

This clonotype has at least ten counts. The genes are TRBV28 and TRBJ1-6, with D perhaps TRBD1 (6 bases). Germline-derived CDR1 and CDR2 are MDHEN and SYDVKM. The V end lost 6 bases, the J end lost 9 bases, and 15 bases lay between the germline ends. There are 14 residues in the CDR3. CDR3 coding DNA: TGTGCCAGCAGCCAACAGGGCGCCGTTTCACCCCTCCACTTT. Amino acids: CASSQQGAVSPLHF.

This clonotype came up many times. The chain links TRBV10-3 to TRBJ2-7; tentatively, D is TRBD1 (5 bases). There are 14 residues in the CDR3. The V gene's germline CDR1 is ENHRY and CDR2 SYGVKD. The V end was cut by 0 bases, the J end by 3 bases, with 9 bases between. CDR3: CAISESGVVYEQYF. The CDR3 DNA reads TGTGCCATCAGTGAGTCAGGGGTAGTCTACGAGCAGTACTTC.

This clonotype showed up many times. J is TRBJ2-3 and V is TRBV7-3; 8 bases fit TRBD1. Trimming took 7 bases from V and 5 from J; bases not matched to a gene: 8. The CDR3 loop spans 14 amino acids. Germline CDR1 is SGHTA and CDR2 is FQGTGA. CDR3 DNA: TGTGCCAGCACCCGGACAGGGTTCGGAGATACGCAGTATTTT. This gives the protein CASTRTGFGDTQYF.

This clonotype was seen at least ten times. The genes are TRBV6-1 and TRBJ1-1, with 8 nucleotides matching TRBD1. This CDR3 has 15 amino acids. Trimming took 8 bases from V and 4 from J; bases not matched to a gene: 12. CDR1 is MNHNS and CDR2 is SASEGT in the germline V gene. In DNA form, the CDR3 reads TGTGCCAGCGGGAGAACAGGGGGTTTGGGCACTGAAGCTTTCTTT. This sequence encodes CASGRTGGLGTEAFF.

This clonotype was picked up many times. The genes are TRBV3-1 and TRBJ1-2; D gene uncertain. The germline V gene has CDR1 LGHDT and CDR2 YNNKEL (reference sequence). The CDR3 has 15 amino acids. With 0 bases removed from V and 0 bases from J, the gap between germline ends came to 8 bases. This CDR3 is CASSQDAQTNYGYTF. The CDR3 bases are TGTGCCAGCAGCCAAGATGCACAGACTAACTATGGCTACACCTTC. The whole variable domain, filled in from reference TRBV3-1 and TRBJ1-2, reads DTAVSQTPKYLVTQMGNDKSIKCEQNLGHDTMYWYKQDSKKFLKIMFSYNNKELIINETVPNRFSPKSPDKAHLNLHINSLELGDSAVYFCASSQDAQTNYGYTFGSGTRLTVV.

The sample holds many counts of this clonotype. The rearrangement joins TRBV2 to TRBJ2-5; 10 bases map to TRBD1. Germline V CDR1 and CDR2: SNHLY, FYNNEI. This CDR3 has 14 amino acids. Losses at the gene ends were 6 bases for V and 5 bases for J; bases not matched to a gene: 6. The CDR3, as DNA: TGTGCCAGCAGGACAGGGACAGGGGTTGAGACCCAGTACTTC. It yields the protein CASRTGTGVETQYF.

The chain joins TRBV20-1 to TRBJ1-2; D may be TRBD1 (5 bases). This CDR3 has 12 residues. Trimming pared 3 bases from V and 3 bases from J, leaving 8 bases between. Germline assignment: CDR1 DFQATT and CDR2 SNEGSKA (reference sequence). CDR3 protein: CSARGGDYGYTF. In DNA form, the CDR3 reads TGCAGTGCTAGGGGAGGGGACTATGGCTACACCTTC.

The chain couples TRBV19 to TRBJ1-5, with D hard to call. Trimming shortened V by 0 bases and J by 10 bases, and 10 bases separated the two germline ends. CDR3 length: 13 residues. CDR1 is LNHDA and CDR2 is SQIVND in the germline V gene (reference sequence). CDR3 residues: CASSIDIDKPQHF. The CDR3 nucleotides are TGTGCCAGTAGTATAGATATTGACAAACCCCAGCATTTT.

The rearrangement links TRBV5-1 to TRBJ2-1; 7 bases fit TRBD2. Looked up from germline, CDR1 is SGHRS and CDR2 is YFSETQ. V shed 7 bases, J shed 3 bases, and the junction held 13 bases outside the gene matches. The CDR3 runs 16 residues. Written as DNA, the CDR3 is TGCGCCAGCCGCTCGGTCGGGGGGTATAGCTACAATGAGCAGTTCTTC. It specifies CASRSVGGYSYNEQFF.

This clonotype occurred many times. CDR3 coding DNA: TGTGCCAGCAGTACCCACGAGGATGAAAAACTGTTTTTT. Amino acids: CASSTHEDEKLFF. The rearrangement joins TRBV12-3 or TRBV12-4 to TRBJ1-4; D is uncertain. The CDR3 has 13 residues. The V end lost 5 bases, the J end lost 6 bases, and 10 bases lay between the germline ends.

This clonotype came up many times. This chain joins TRBV9 and TRBJ2-2, with 8 bases lining up with TRBD2. Germline-derived CDR1 and CDR2 are SGDLS and YYNGEE. CDR3 size: 17 residues. With 3 bases clipped from V and 1 base from J, the junction kept 8 bases outside the gene matches. The CDR3 DNA is TGTGCCAGCAGCGGACACACTAGCGGAAAGAACACCGGGGAGCTGTTTTTT. Amino acids: CASSGHTSGKNTGELFF.

This clonotype appeared many times. This chain uses TRBV3-1 with TRBJ2-5; D perhaps matches TRBD1 (5 bases). Trimming took 8 bases from V and 3 from J, leaving 10 bases between them. CDR1 and CDR2 (germline): LGHDT, YNNKEL (reference sequence). The CDR3 is 12 residues long. The CDR3 loop is CASGRGKETQYF. In nucleotides, the CDR3 is TGTGCCAGCGGTAGGGGCAAAGAGACCCAGTACTTC.

This chain links TRBV15 with TRBJ2-1, with 12 bases aligning to TRBD1. CDR1 and CDR2 from the germline V gene are LNHNV and YYDKDF (reference sequence). CDR3 size: 14 residues. With V trimmed by 5 bases and J by 10 bases, 6 bases remained unmatched. The CDR3: CATSGGTGGWEQFF. CDR3 DNA: TGTGCCACCAGCGGAGGGACAGGGGGCTGGGAGCAGTTCTTC.

V gene TRBV4-1 combines with J gene TRBJ1-1, with D unresolved. Deletions cut 0 bases from V and 5 bases from J, with 4 bases between. CDR1 and CDR2 from the germline V gene are MGHRA and YSYEKL. The CDR3 is 12 amino acids. This CDR3 reads CASSQDATEAFF. CDR3 DNA sequence: TGCGCCAGCAGCCAAGATGCGACTGAAGCTTTCTTT.

This clonotype has only a few counts. The chain uses TRBV7-8 and TRBJ2-1; a weak D match, TRBD1 (6 bases). The CDR3 covers 16 residues. Trimming shortened V by 5 bases and J by 0 bases, and 14 bases separated the two germline ends. The germline CDR1 and CDR2 sequences are SGHVS and FQNEAQ. This CDR3 is CASSRGGPSSYNEQFF. In DNA form, the CDR3 reads TGTGCCAGCAGCCGAGGGGGACCCAGCTCCTACAATGAGCAGTTCTTC.

The chain couples TRBV28 to TRBJ2-7; 9 positions agree with TRBD2. Trimming removed 7 bases from V and 2 bases from J; junction bases left unmatched: 12. The CDR3 spans 16 residues. Germline CDR1 MDHEN, CDR2 SYDVKM. The chain's CDR3 is CASIPPGAGGPYEQYF. CDR3 DNA: TGTGCCAGCATCCCTCCTGGCGCGGGAGGGCCCTACGAGCAGTACTTC.

This clonotype was counted between two and nine times. A read error may explain this, as a much larger clone is one base away. V gene TRBV20-1 combines with J gene TRBJ2-7, with 9 nucleotides matching TRBD2. The trim removed 2 bases at V and 5 bases at J, leaving 7 bases unmatched. This CDR3 has 14 residues. Germline CDR1 DFQATT, CDR2 SNEGSKA (reference sequence). The DNA of the CDR3 is TGCAGTGCTAGATTAGCGGGAGCTTCACACGAGCAGTACTTC. Amino acids: CSARLAGASHEQYF.

This clonotype was seen at least ten times. The V gene is TRBV6-1, the J gene TRBJ1-1, with D maybe TRBD1 (5 bases). V lost 4 bases and J lost 3, with 12 bases in between. The CDR3 runs 14 residues. In germline, CDR1 is MNHNS, CDR2 SASEGT. DNA of the CDR3: TGTGCCAGCAGTGGGCAGGGTATAGACACTGAAGCTTTCTTT. Its translation: CASSGQGIDTEAFF.

This clonotype has more than one count but fewer than ten. The genes are TRBV30 and TRBJ2-1; D is unclear. Germline V gives CDR1 GTSNPN, CDR2 SVGIG (reference sequence). Trimming stripped 1 base from V and 7 bases from J, with 8 bases between. The CDR3 has 12 amino acids. CDR3 DNA: TGTGCCTGGAGTGAGGTAGGGAATGAGCAGTTCTTC. Translation: CAWSEVGNEQFF.

This clonotype came up a few times. V gene TRBV13 combines with J gene TRBJ2-3; 8 nucleotides match TRBD2. The CDR3 has 16 residues. V lost 7 bases to trimming and J lost 3 bases; unmatched junction nucleotides: 12. The germline V gene encodes CDR1 PRHDT and CDR2 FYEKMQ (reference sequence). The CDR3 DNA reads as TGTGCCAGCATCCTCTCCGGAACTAGCGGAACAGATACGCAGTATTTT. Protein sequence: CASILSGTSGTDTQYF.

The rearrangement uses TRBV28 and TRBJ1-5; 7 bases match TRBD1. Germline trimming cut 7 bases from V and 7 bases from J; bases unmatched to any gene: 16. Germline V gene data show CDR1 as MDHEN and CDR2 as SYDVKM. The CDR3 contains 16 residues. The chain's CDR3 is CASTRSVGGAGQPQHF. CDR3 in DNA: TGTGCCAGCACACGATCAGTAGGGGGCGCAGGACAGCCCCAGCATTTT.

This clonotype was counted ten times or more. V and J are TRBV20-1 and TRBJ1-1; a possible D gene is TRBD1 (6 bases). The length of the CDR3 is 15 residues. From germline, CDR1 is DFQATT and CDR2 SNEGSKA (reference sequence). Trimming left V 1 base short and J 1 base short, with 13 bases between. In DNA, the CDR3 is TGCAGTGCTAGAGGCAGGGGAGGGGCGAACACTGAAGCTTTCTTT. Encoded protein: CSARGRGGANTEAFF.